This T cell receptor (beta chain) is drawn from a study of blood T cells in healthy people across ages. All donors came from Russia, were Caucasian and healthy, and spanned ages about 6 to 95. J lost 7 bases, V lost 1 base, and 4 bases had no gene match. The germline CDR1 and CDR2 sequences are DFQATT and SNEGSKA (reference sequence). CDR3 length: 14 residues. The use of a sample-barcoded 5' primer and a J-beta primer mix characterized a second PCR of about 6 to 12 cycles. The yield of each sample was at least 2.5 million CDR3-containing paired-end reads. TCRdb processed the 5' RACE reads anew with MiXCR; each CDR3 protein has one entry. Found here are about 1.4 million distinct CDR3 sequences, around 55% of them singletons; the top ten hold 5.5% to 8%.

This rearrangement joins TRBV20-1 to TRBJ2-1; TRBD2 matches 10 bases. Specimen: blood. This TCR derives from a man aged 18 to 29 in good health. The CDR3 nucleotides read TGCAGTGCTAGAGGGTCTAGCGGGAGTAATGAGCAGTTCTTC. Translated, it gives CSARGSSGSNEQFF.